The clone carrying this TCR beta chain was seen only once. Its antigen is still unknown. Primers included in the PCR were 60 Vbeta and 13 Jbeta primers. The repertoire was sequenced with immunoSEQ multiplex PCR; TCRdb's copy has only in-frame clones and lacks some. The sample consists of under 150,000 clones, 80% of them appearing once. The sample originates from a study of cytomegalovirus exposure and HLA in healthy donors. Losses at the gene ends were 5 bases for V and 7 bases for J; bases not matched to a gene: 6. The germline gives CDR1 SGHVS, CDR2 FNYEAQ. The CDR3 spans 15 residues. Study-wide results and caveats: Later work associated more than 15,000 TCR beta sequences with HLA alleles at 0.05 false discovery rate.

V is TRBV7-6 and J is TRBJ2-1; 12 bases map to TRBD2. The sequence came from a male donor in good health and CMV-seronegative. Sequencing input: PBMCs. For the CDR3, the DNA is TGTGCCAGCAGCCAACTAGCGGGAGGAGGGAATGAGCAGTTCTTC. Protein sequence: CASSQLAGGGNEQFF.